The 26 T cell receptor beta chains below were found in one sample sequenced in a study of cytomegalovirus exposure and HLA in healthy donors. A multiplex PCR was run with 60 Vbeta primers and 13 Jbeta primers. Using immunoSEQ multiplex PCR, the repertoire was profiled, and TCRdb retains in-frame clones only, with some absent. The data contain 150,000 to 200,000 clones, 80% of them singletons. Sample: PBMCs. The receptors originated from a man aged 25 to 40 in good health and CMV-seronegative.

V usage is TRBV30 and J usage is TRBJ2-1; the D is unclear. Germline V CDR1 and CDR2: GTSNPN, SVGIG (reference sequence). Trimming removed 5 bases from V and 7 bases from J, with 6 bases in between. CDR3 length: 10 amino acids. The CDR3 spells CAWGLNEQFF. In DNA, the CDR3 is TGTGCCTGGGGGCTTAATGAGCAGTTCTTC. Using reference TRBV30 and TRBJ2-1 for the parts outside the CDR3, the full variable domain is SQTIHQWPATLVQPVGSPLSLECTVEGTSNPNLYWYRQAAGRGLQLLFYSVGIGQISSEVPQNLSASRPQDRQFILSSKKLLLSDSGFYLCAWGLNEQFFGPGTRLTVL.

The V and J genes are TRBV4-1 and TRBJ2-1; 11 nucleotides line up with TRBD2. This CDR3 spans 15 amino acids. Trimming cost V 5 bases and J 7 bases; bases outside gene matches: 7. The germline V gene encodes CDR1 MGHRA and CDR2 YSYEKL. The CDR3 loop is CASSLIAGGPNEQFF. Here the CDR3 DNA reads TGCGCCAGCAGCTTAATAGCGGGAGGGCCTAATGAGCAGTTCTTC.

In regard to this clone: This sample also contains other DNA sequences that code for the same CDR3. This chain connects TRBV6-5 to TRBJ2-1; 7 bases are a match to TRBD2. This CDR3 is built from 13 residues. V dropped 6 bases and J dropped 7; count of bases not matched to a gene: 6. Germline values: CDR1 MNHEY, CDR2 SVGAGI. The chain's CDR3 is CASSRGGGNEQFF. The DNA for the CDR3 is TGTGCCAGCAGCCGCGGGGGAGGGAATGAGCAGTTCTTC.

The rearrangement uses TRBV2 and TRBJ1-2; tentatively, D is TRBD1 (6 bases). CDR3 size: 14 residues. In germline, CDR1 is SNHLY, CDR2 FYNNEI. V was pared by 3 bases and J by 8 bases, with 16 bases between. CDR3 in DNA: TGTGCCAGCAGTGAGAGGGGGAGATTTAAGGGCTACACCTTC. Amino acids: CASSERGRFKGYTF.

V is TRBV16 and J is TRBJ1-1, with D hard to call. The CDR3 loop spans 14 amino acids. Trimming took off 1 base at V and 4 bases at J, with 10 bases between the two ends. Germline V gene lookup returns CDR1 KGHSY and CDR2 FQNENV. CDR3 nucleotides: TGTGCCAGCAGCCAATATACGGGAAGCACTGAAGCTTTCTTT. Translated: CASSQYTGSTEAFF.

This clone was detected a few times. V gene TRBV28 combines with J gene TRBJ2-2; D gene ambiguous. This CDR3 has 14 amino acids. The germline V and J ends were trimmed by 3 bases and 0 bases, with 5 bases remaining between them. Germline assignment: CDR1 MDHEN and CDR2 SYDVKM. The CDR3 DNA reads as TGTGCCAGCAGTTTGCCTACGAACACCGGGGAGCTGTTTTTT. Translating it yields CASSLPTNTGELFF. Full variable domain (rest looked up from reference TRBV28 and TRBJ2-2): DVKVTQSSRYLVKRTGEKVFLECVQDMDHENMFWYRQDPGLGLRLIYFSYDVKMKEKGDIPEGYSVSREKKERFSLILESASTNQTSMYLCASSLPTNTGELFFGEGSRLTVL.

The chain has TRBV29-1 and TRBJ1-1; D possibly corresponds to TRBD1 (5 bases). V was cut by 1 base and J by 5 bases, with 14 bases left in between. Germline-derived CDR1 and CDR2 are SQVTM and ANQGSEA. The CDR3 is 14 residues long. The CDR3 sequence: CSVEGRGGRTEAFF. The CDR3 DNA is TGCAGCGTTGAAGGTCGGGGGGGAAGGACTGAAGCTTTCTTT.

J is TRBJ2-5 and V is TRBV9; D is perhaps TRBD1 (6 bases). The CDR3 is made up of 15 amino acids. Germline V gene lookup returns CDR1 SGDLS and CDR2 YYNGEE. V was cut by 0 bases and J by 5 bases, with 14 bases left in between. CDR3 residues: CASSVGGHQGETQYF. The CDR3 DNA sequence: TGTGCCAGCAGCGTAGGGGGACACCAAGGGGAGACCCAGTACTTC.

J is TRBJ2-7 and V is TRBV6-6; 8 bases map to TRBD1. There are 14 residues in the CDR3. Germline CDR1 is MNHNY and CDR2 is SVGAGI (reference sequence). The ends lost 6 bases at V and 6 bases at J; junction bases unmatched: 10. The CDR3 is CASSKAADRGEQYF. The CDR3 DNA reads TGTGCCAGCAGCAAAGCAGCAGACAGGGGCGAGCAGTACTTC.

This clone has just a few counts. The rearrangement links TRBV7-8 to TRBJ1-3; the match to TRBD1 covers 8 bases. The CDR3 is made up of 18 amino acids. The germline V gene encodes CDR1 SGHVS and CDR2 FQNEAQ. With 3 bases clipped from V and 0 bases from J, the junction kept 10 bases outside the gene matches. The CDR3 protein is CASSFPRTGRRSGNTIYF. Written as DNA, the CDR3 is TGTGCCAGCAGCTTTCCCCGGACAGGGCGCCGCTCTGGAAACACCATATATTTT.

This clone was counted a single time. This CDR3 reads CAGTGVLYEQYF. The DNA of the CDR3 is TGTGCCGGGACAGGGGTCCTCTACGAGCAGTACTTC. This chain uses TRBV30 with TRBJ2-7; 10 bases fit TRBD1. This CDR3 has 12 amino acids. With 8 bases clipped from V and 3 bases from J, the junction kept 4 bases outside the gene matches. Germline V gene sequence: CDR1 GTSNPN, CDR2 SVGIG (reference sequence).

This clone has a single count. V usage is TRBV7-2 and J usage is TRBJ2-7, with TRBD2 as a possible D gene (6 bases). From germline, CDR1 is SGHTA and CDR2 FQGNSA. The CDR3 extends over 15 amino acids. V was clipped by 5 bases and J by 7 bases, with 21 bases between them. CDR3 DNA: TGTGCCAGCAGCCTACGAGGAGGGGCTAGCCGAGAGCAGTACTTC. Translating it yields CASSLRGGASREQYF.

This rearrangement joins TRBV7-9 to TRBJ1-2, with 7 bases aligning to TRBD1. V shed 5 bases and J 7 bases; nucleotides not matched to a gene: 7. The CDR3 extends over 13 amino acids. Germline CDR1 reads SEHNR; CDR2 reads FQNEAQ (reference sequence). The chain's CDR3 is CASSARGSGGYTF. In nucleotides, the CDR3 is TGTGCCAGCAGCGCCAGGGGGTCCGGTGGCTACACCTTC.

V is TRBV4-1 and J is TRBJ2-1; D gene uncertain. The V gene's germline CDR1 is MGHRA and CDR2 YSYEKL. V lost 1 base and J lost 4, with 11 bases in between. This CDR3 contains 15 residues. The CDR3 region is CASSQASAGYNEQFF. The CDR3, as DNA: TGCGCCAGCAGCCAAGCATCGGCAGGTTACAATGAGCAGTTCTTC.

The table lists this clone with a count of one. The V gene is TRBV7-9, the J gene TRBJ2-5; D may be TRBD2 (6 bases). The end of the DNA fits TRBJ2-7 better, so the J call may be wrong. Per germline, CDR1 SEHNR and CDR2 FQNEAQ (reference sequence). The CDR3 consists of 15 residues. The CDR3 sequence: CASSLAAGPIYEQYF. The DNA of the CDR3 is TGTGCCAGCAGCTTGGCGGCGGGGCCAATTTACGAGCAGTACTTC.

The chain links TRBV6-6 to TRBJ2-7, with 10 bases fitting TRBD2. This CDR3 spans 14 amino acids. Trimming at V came to 4 bases and at J to 5 bases, leaving 5 bases not matched to a gene. Germline V CDR1 and CDR2: MNHNY, SVGAGI (reference sequence). CDR3 in amino acids: CASSSSGSFDEQYF. The CDR3 nucleotides read TGTGCCAGCAGTTCTAGCGGGAGTTTCGACGAGCAGTACTTC.

J is TRBJ1-2 and V is TRBV28, with TRBD1 identical over 7 bases. After removal of 3 bases from V and 4 bases from J, the junction contained 14 bases not matched to a gene. Germline V gives CDR1 MDHEN, CDR2 SYDVKM. The length of the CDR3 is 17 residues. The DNA for the CDR3 is TGTGCCAGCAGTTTTAGTGGTTTTCTGGGACAGCCCTATGGCTACACCTTC. The encoded protein is CASSFSGFLGQPYGYTF.

V and J are TRBV15 and TRBJ2-3; 9 positions agree with TRBD1. Germline values: CDR1 LNHNV, CDR2 YYDKDF (reference sequence). The V segment lost 3 bases and the J segment 4 bases; nucleotides outside the gene matches: 8. This CDR3 is 16 amino acids long. CDR3 bases: TGTGCCACCAGCAGGACCGGGACAGGGATCTCAGATACGCAGTATTTT. This gives the protein CATSRTGTGISDTQYF.

The chain links TRBV30 to TRBJ2-3; 7 bases fit TRBD2. The CDR3 is made up of 15 amino acids. Germline lookup yields CDR1 GTSNPN and CDR2 SVGIG (reference sequence). After removal of 2 bases from V and 2 bases from J, the junction contained 7 bases not matched to a gene. CDR3 loop: CAWSPGLADTDTQYF. The CDR3 bases are TGTGCCTGGAGTCCAGGGCTAGCGGACACAGATACGCAGTATTTT.

The chain carries TRBV9 and TRBJ2-5, with 14 positions matching TRBD2. CDR3 size: 18 residues. Germline V CDR1 and CDR2: SGDLS, YYNGEE. Losses at the gene ends were 4 bases for V and 5 bases for J; bases not matched to a gene: 13. CDR3 amino acids: CASSKEGTSGGLRETQYF. In nucleotides, the CDR3 is TGTGCCAGCAGCAAAGAGGGGACTAGCGGGGGATTGAGGGAGACCCAGTACTTC. The full variable domain, in which reference TRBV9 and TRBJ2-5 provide the parts outside the CDR3, is DSGVTQTPKHLITATGQRVTLRCSPRSGDLSVYWYQQSLDQGLQFLIQYYNGEERAKGNILERFSAQQFPDLHSELNLSSLELGDSALYFCASSKEGTSGGLRETQYFGPGTRLLVL.

This clone was counted once. The gene calls are TRBV29-1 and TRBJ2-3; 14 bases align to TRBD2. This CDR3 has 18 residues. V was clipped by 2 bases and J by 1 base; unmatched bases: 8. Germline V CDR1 and CDR2: SQVTM, ANQGSEA. This CDR3 reads CSVERGLAGVLGTDTQYF. The CDR3 DNA reads as TGCAGCGTTGAACGGGGACTAGCGGGGGTTCTTGGCACAGATACGCAGTATTTT.

This chain uses TRBV30 with TRBJ1-2; D is undetermined. The V end lost 5 bases, the J end lost 7 bases, and 26 bases lay between the germline ends. From germline, CDR1 is GTSNPN and CDR2 SVGIG (reference sequence). CDR3 length: 16 amino acids. CDR3 sequence reads: CAWALAGGFGSGGYTF. CDR3 coding DNA: TGTGCCTGGGCCTTAGCGGGAGGATTTGGGTCAGGTGGCTACACCTTC.

The V gene is TRBV7-9, the J gene TRBJ1-2; no firm D call. The CDR3 sequence is 12 residues long. The V and J ends lost 3 bases and 4 bases respectively, with 6 bases between them. Per the germline V gene, CDR1 is SEHNR and CDR2 is FQNEAQ (reference sequence). This CDR3 is CASSFGGYGYTF. DNA of the CDR3: TGTGCCAGCAGCTTCGGCGGCTATGGCTACACCTTC.

CDR3 sequence reads: CASSHRQGETNEKLFF. The CDR3 coding sequence is TGTGCCAGCAGCCATAGACAGGGGGAGACTAATGAAAAACTGTTTTTT. V and J are TRBV14 and TRBJ1-4; the match to TRBD1 covers 9 bases. The CDR3 length is 16 residues. V shed 3 bases and J 2 bases; nucleotides not matched to a gene: 4. Per germline, CDR1 SGHDN and CDR2 FVKESK.

The J gene is TRBJ1-1, the V gene TRBV2; 7 bases line up with TRBD1. The length of the CDR3 is 12 residues. Germline trimming cut 4 bases from V and 8 bases from J; bases unmatched to any gene: 4. Looked up from germline, CDR1 is SNHLY and CDR2 is FYNNEI. CDR3 region: CASSGWDREAFF. CDR3 DNA sequence: TGTGCCAGCAGTGGGTGGGACAGAGAAGCTTTCTTT.

This chain uses TRBV5-4 with TRBJ1-2; no clear D. Between the trimmed V and J ends, which lost 2 bases and 1 base, there was a span of 9 bases. Germline CDR1 is SGHNT and CDR2 is YYREEE (reference sequence). The CDR3 extends over 14 amino acids. CDR3 residues: CASSFLGSNYGYTF. In DNA form, the CDR3 reads TGTGCCAGCAGCTTTTTGGGCAGTAACTATGGCTACACCTTC.